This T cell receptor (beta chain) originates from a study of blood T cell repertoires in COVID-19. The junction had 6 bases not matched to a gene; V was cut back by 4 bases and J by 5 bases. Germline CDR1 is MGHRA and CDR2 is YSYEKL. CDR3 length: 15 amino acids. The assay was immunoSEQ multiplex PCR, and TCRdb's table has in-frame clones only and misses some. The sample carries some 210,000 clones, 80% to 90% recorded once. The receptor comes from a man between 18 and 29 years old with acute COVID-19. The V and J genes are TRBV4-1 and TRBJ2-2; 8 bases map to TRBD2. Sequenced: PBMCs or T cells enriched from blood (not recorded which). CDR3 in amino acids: CASSPGLARTGELFF. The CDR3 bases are TGCGCCAGCAGCCCTGGACTAGCAAGGACCGGGGAGCTGTTTTTT.